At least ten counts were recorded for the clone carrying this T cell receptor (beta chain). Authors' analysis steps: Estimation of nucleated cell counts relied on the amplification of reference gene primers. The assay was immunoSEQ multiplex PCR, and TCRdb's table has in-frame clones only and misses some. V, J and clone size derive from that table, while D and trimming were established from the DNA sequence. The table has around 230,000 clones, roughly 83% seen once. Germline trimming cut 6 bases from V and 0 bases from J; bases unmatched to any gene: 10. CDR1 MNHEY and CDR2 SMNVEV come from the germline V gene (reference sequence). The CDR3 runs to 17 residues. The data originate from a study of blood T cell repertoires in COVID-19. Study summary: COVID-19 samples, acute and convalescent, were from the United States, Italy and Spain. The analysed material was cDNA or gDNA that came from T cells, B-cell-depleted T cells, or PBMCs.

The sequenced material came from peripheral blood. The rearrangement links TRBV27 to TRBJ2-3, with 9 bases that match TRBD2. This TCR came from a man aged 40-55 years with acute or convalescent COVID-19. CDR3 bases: TGTGCCAGCAGCAACTTACGACTAGCGGCTAGCACAGATACGCAGTATTTT. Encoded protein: CASSNLRLAASTDTQYF.